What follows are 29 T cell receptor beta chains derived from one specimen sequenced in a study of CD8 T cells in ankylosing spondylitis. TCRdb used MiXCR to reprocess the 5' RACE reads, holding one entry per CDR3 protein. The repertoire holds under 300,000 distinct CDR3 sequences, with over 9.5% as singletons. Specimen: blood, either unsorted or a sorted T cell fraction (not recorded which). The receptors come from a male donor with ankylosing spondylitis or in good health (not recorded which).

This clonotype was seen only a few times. CDR3 in amino acids: CASGRGGAGANVLTF. The CDR3 DNA reads TGTGCCAGCGGACGGGGGGGCGCTGGGGCCAACGTCCTGACTTTC. The chain has TRBV2 and TRBJ2-6; 8 nucleotides match TRBD2. V shed 8 bases, J shed 2 bases, and the junction held 5 bases outside the gene matches. Germline V lookup: CDR1 SNHLY, CDR2 FYNNEI. This CDR3 has 15 residues.

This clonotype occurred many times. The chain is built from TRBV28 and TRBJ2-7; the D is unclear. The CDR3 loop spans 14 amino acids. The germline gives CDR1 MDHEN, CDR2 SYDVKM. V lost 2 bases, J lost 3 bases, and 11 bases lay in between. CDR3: CASSLLGNLYEQYF. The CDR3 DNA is TGTGCCAGCAGTTTACTAGGGAACCTCTACGAGCAGTACTTC.

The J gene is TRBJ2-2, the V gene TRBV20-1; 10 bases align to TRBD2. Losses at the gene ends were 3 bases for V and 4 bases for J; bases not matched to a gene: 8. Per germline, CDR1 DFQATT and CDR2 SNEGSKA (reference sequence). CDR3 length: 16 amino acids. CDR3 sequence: CSASIGASGGTGELFF. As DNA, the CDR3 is TGCAGTGCTAGTATCGGGGCTAGCGGGGGCACCGGGGAGCTGTTTTTT.

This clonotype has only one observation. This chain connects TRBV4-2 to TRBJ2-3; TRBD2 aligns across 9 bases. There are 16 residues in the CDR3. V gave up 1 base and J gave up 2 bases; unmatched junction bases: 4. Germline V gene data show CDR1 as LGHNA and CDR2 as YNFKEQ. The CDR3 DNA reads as TGTGCCAGCAGCCAAGCTAGCGGGGCTTTCACAGATACGCAGTATTTT. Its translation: CASSQASGAFTDTQYF.

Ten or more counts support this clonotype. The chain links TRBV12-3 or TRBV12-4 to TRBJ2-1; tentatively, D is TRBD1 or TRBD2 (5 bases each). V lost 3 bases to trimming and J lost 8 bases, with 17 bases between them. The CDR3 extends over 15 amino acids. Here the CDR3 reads CASSFYRGALDEQFF. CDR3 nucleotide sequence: TGTGCCAGCAGTTTCTATCGGGGCGCTTTGGATGAGCAGTTCTTC.

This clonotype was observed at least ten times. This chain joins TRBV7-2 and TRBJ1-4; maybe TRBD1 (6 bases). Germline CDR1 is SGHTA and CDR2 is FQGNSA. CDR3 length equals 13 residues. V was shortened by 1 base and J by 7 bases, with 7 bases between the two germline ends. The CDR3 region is CASSLGTAEKLFF. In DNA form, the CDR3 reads TGTGCCAGCAGCTTAGGGACAGCTGAAAAACTGTTTTTT. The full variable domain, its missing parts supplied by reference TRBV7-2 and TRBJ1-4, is GAGVSQSPSNKVTEKGKDVELRCDPISGHTALYWYRQSLGQGLEFLIYFQGNSAPDKSGLPSDRFSAERTGGSVSTLTIQRTQQEDSAVYLCASSLGTAEKLFFGSGTQLSVL.

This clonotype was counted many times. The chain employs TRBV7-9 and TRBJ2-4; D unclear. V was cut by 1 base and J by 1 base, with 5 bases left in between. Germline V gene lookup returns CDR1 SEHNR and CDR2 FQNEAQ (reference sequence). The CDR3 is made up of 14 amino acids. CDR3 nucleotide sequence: TGTGCCAGCAGCTTAGACGGGGCCAAAAACATTCAGTACTTC. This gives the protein CASSLDGAKNIQYF.

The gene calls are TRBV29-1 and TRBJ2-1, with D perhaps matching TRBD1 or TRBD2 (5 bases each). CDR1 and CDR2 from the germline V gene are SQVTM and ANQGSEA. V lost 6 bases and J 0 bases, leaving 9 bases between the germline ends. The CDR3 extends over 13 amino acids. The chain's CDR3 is CSVRGSSYNEQFF. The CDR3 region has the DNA TGCAGCGTGAGGGGTAGCTCCTACAATGAGCAGTTCTTC.

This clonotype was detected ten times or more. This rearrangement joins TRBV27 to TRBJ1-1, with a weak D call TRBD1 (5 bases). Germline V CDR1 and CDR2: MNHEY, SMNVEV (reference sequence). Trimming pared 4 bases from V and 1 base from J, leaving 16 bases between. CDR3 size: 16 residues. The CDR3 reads CASSSWGATANTEAFF. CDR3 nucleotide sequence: TGTGCCAGCAGTTCTTGGGGCGCGACGGCGAACACTGAAGCTTTCTTT.

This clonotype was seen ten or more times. The CDR3 region has the DNA TGTGCCAGCAGCAGCGGGACCTCCGCGAGCTCCTATAATTCACCCCTCCACTTT. It yields the protein CASSSGTSASSYNSPLHF. This chain joins TRBV11-1 and TRBJ1-6; a possible D gene is TRBD1 (5 bases). Per germline, CDR1 SGHAT and CDR2 FQDESV (reference sequence). CDR3 length equals 18 residues. Trimming removed 5 bases from V and 0 bases from J, with 17 bases in between.

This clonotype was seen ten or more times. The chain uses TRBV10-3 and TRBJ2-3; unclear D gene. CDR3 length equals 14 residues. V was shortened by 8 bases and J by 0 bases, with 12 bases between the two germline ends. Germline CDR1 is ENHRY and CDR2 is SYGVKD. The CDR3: CAIALSSSTDTQYF. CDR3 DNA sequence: TGTGCCATCGCATTAAGCTCTAGCACAGATACGCAGTATTTT.

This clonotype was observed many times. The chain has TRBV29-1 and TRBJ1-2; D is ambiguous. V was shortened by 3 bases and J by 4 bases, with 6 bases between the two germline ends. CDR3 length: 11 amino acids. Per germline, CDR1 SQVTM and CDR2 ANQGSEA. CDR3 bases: TGCAGCGTTGAGCGGGGCTATGGCTACACCTTC. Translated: CSVERGYGYTF.

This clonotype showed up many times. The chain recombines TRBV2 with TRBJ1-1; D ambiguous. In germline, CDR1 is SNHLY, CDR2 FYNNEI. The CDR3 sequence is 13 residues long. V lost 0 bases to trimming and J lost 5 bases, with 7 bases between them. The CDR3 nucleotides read TGTGCCAGCAGTGAAGCCCGGATTACTGAAGCTTTCTTT. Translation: CASSEARITEAFF.

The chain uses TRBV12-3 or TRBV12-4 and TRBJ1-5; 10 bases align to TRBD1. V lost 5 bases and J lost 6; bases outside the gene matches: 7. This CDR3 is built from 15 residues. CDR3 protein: CASSGGQGRGQPQHF. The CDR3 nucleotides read TGTGCCAGCAGTGGGGGACAGGGGCGCGGTCAGCCCCAGCATTTT.

CDR3 sequence (DNA): TGTGCCAGCAGCTTATATCCCAGGGAGCTGTTTTTT. This gives the protein CASSLYPRELFF. This rearrangement joins TRBV7-2 to TRBJ2-2; unclear D gene. Trimming shortened V by 2 bases and J by 9 bases, and 7 bases separated the two germline ends. The CDR3 is 12 residues long. Germline V gives CDR1 SGHTA, CDR2 FQGNSA.

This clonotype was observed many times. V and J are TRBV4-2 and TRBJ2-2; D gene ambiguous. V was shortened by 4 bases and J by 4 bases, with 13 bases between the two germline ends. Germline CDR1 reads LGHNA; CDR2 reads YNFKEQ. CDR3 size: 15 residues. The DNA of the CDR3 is TGTGCCAGCAGCCCAGACCAACTGGGCACCGGGGAGCTGTTTTTT. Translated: CASSPDQLGTGELFF.

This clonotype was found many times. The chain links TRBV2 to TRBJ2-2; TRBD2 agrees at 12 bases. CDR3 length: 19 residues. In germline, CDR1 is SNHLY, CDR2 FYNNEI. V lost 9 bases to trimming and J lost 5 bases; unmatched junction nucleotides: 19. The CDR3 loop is CARSTVLAGGLLPTGELFF. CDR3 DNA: TGTGCCAGATCGACCGTACTAGCGGGGGGACTATTACCTACCGGGGAGCTGTTTTTT.

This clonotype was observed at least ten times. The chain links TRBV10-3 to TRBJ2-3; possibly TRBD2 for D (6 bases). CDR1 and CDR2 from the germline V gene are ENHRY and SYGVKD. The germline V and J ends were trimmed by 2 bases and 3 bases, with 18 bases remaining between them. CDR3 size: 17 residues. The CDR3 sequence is CAISEGTGKGRTDTQYF. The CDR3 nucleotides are TGTGCCATCAGTGAGGGAACGGGAAAGGGGAGGACAGATACGCAGTATTTT.

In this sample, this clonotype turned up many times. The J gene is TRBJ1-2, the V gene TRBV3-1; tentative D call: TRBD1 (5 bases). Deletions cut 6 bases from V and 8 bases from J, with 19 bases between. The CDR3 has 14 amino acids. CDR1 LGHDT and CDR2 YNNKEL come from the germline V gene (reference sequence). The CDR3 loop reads CASSPSKGPWGYTF. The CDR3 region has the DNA TGTGCCAGCAGTCCTTCAAAGGGACCCTGGGGCTACACCTTC.

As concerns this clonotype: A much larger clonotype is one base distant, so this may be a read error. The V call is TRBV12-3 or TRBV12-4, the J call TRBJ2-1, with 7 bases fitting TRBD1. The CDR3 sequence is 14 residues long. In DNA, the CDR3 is TGTGCCAGCAGTCAGGGGACAGCCCACAATGCGCAGTTCTTC. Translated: CASSQGTAHNAQFF.

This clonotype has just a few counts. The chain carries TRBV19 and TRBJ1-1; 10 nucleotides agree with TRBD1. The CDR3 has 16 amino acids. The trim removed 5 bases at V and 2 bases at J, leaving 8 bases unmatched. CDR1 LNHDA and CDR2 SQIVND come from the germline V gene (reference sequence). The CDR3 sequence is CASSPRQGAGNTEAFF. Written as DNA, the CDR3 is TGTGCCAGTAGTCCGAGACAGGGGGCGGGAAACACTGAAGCTTTCTTT.

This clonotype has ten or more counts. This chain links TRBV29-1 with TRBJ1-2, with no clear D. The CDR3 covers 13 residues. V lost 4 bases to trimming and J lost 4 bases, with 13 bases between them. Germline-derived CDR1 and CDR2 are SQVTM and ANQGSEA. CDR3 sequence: CSVGSTGRYGYTF. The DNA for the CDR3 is TGCAGCGTTGGATCTACTGGGCGCTATGGCTACACCTTC. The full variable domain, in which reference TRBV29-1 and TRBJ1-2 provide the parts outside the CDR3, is SAVISQKPSRDICQRGTSLTIQCQVDSQVTMMFWYRQQPGQSLTLIATANQGSEATYESGFVIDKFPISRPNLTFSTLTVSNMSPEDSSIYLCSVGSTGRYGYTFGSGTRLTVV.

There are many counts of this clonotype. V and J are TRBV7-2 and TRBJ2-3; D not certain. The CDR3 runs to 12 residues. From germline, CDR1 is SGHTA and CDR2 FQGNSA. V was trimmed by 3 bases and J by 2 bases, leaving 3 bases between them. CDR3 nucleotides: TGTGCCAGCAGCTTTATCACAGATACGCAGTATTTT. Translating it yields CASSFITDTQYF.

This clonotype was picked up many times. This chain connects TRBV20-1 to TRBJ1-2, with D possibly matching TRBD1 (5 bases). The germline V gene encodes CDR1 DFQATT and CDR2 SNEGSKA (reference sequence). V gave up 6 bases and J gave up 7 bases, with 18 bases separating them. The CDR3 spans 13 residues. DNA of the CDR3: TGCAGTGCCCCCGGAGGGACCCGGGGTGGCTACACCTTC. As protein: CSAPGGTRGGYTF.

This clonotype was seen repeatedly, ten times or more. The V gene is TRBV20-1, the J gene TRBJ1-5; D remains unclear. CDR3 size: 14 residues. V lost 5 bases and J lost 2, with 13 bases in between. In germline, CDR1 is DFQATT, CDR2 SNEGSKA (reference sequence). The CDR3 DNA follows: TGCAGTGCTGCCGGGATACTTGGCAATCAGCCCCAGCATTTT. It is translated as CSAAGILGNQPQHF.

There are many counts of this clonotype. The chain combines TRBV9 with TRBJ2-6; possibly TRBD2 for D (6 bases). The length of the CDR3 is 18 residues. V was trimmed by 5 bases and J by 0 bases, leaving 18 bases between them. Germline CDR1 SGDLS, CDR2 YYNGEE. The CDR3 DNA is TGTGCCAGCAGTGAGGGGACTGGCACTTACTCTGGGGCCAACGTCCTGACTTTC. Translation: CASSEGTGTYSGANVLTF.

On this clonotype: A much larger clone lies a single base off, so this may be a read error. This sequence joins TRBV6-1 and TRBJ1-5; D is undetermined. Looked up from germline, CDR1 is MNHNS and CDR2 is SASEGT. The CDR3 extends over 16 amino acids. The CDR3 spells CANSENVAISNQPQHF. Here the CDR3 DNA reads TGTGCCAACAGTGAAAATGTCGCCATTAGCAATCAGCCCCAGCATTTT.

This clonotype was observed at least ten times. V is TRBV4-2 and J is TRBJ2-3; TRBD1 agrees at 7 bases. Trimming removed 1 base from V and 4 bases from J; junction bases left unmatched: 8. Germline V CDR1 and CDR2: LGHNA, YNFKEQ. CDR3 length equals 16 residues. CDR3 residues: CASSQGFPGGSDTQYF. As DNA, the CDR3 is TGTGCCAGCAGCCAAGGTTTCCCAGGGGGATCAGATACGCAGTATTTT.

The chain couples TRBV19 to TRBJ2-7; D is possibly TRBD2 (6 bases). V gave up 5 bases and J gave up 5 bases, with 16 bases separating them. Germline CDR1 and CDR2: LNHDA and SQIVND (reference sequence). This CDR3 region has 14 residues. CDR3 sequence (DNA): TGTGCCAGTAGTTACGGAGGGGATTACAACGAGCAGTACTTC. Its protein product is CASSYGGDYNEQYF.